The 32 T cell receptor beta chains below were found in one sample sequenced in a study of shared clonotypes between healthy human individuals. Clones were read by immunoSEQ multiplex PCR, and TCRdb kept only the in-frame ones, dropping some. The sample lists more than 2,000,000 clones; more than 85% were seen once. What was sequenced was naive CD4+ T cells from PBMCs. Indicated subset: CD45RA+ positively selected. Receptors originate from a man between 18 and 29 years old in good health. Some clones in this sample may be carry-over from other donors' samples.

The rearrangement links TRBV6-1 to TRBJ2-1; perhaps TRBD1 as D (5 bases). CDR1 MNHNS and CDR2 SASEGT come from the germline V gene. The CDR3 has 11 residues. Trimming removed 8 bases from V and 9 bases from J, with 11 bases in between. As DNA, the CDR3 is TGTGCCAGCTCGCAGGGCGGTGAGCAGTTCTTC. Translation gives CASSQGGEQFF.

As DNA, the CDR3 is TGTGCCAGCAGTGTAGCGGGAGGGGAAGGGCCCTACGAGCAGTACTTC. Its translation: CASSVAGGEGPYEQYF. V gene TRBV2 combines with J gene TRBJ2-7; 11 nucleotides agree with TRBD2. The J segment lost 2 bases and the V segment lost 4 bases, leaving 7 bases of the junction unmatched. Germline V gene sequence: CDR1 SNHLY, CDR2 FYNNEI. The CDR3 is made up of 16 amino acids.

The chain has TRBV27 and TRBJ2-2; TRBD2 matches 12 bases. The CDR3 has 15 amino acids. The trim removed 6 bases at V and 5 bases at J, leaving 4 bases unmatched. Germline V gene data show CDR1 as MNHEY and CDR2 as SMNVEV (reference sequence). The DNA for the CDR3 is TGTGCCAGCAGCGGACTAGCGGGAAGGACCGGGGAGCTGTTTTTT. Protein: CASSGLAGRTGELFF.

The CDR3, as DNA: TGTGCCAGCAGCACCCAACCCGGGGCTGAGCAGTTCTTC. It yields the protein CASSTQPGAEQFF. The chain recombines TRBV7-9 with TRBJ2-1; D is possibly TRBD1 or TRBD2 (5 bases each). CDR1 is SEHNR and CDR2 is FQNEAQ in the germline V gene (reference sequence). V was pared by 5 bases and J by 9 bases, with 14 bases between. The CDR3 loop spans 13 amino acids.

The chain couples TRBV5-1 to TRBJ2-1; D perhaps matches TRBD1 (7 bases). The germline gives CDR1 SGHRS, CDR2 YFSETQ. This CDR3 contains 14 residues. V was trimmed by 2 bases and J by 8 bases, leaving 14 bases between them. CDR3 sequence (DNA): TGCGCCAGCAGCTTACGAACAGGGGAGGATGAGCAGTTCTTC. This translates into CASSLRTGEDEQFF.

The V and J genes are TRBV12-5 and TRBJ2-7; D remains ambiguous. V was trimmed by 0 bases and J by 5 bases, leaving 8 bases between them. The CDR3 totals 13 residues. Germline CDR1 and CDR2: LGHNT and FRNRAP. CDR3 sequence (DNA): TGTGCTAGTGGTTTGGTAGAGGCGAACGAGCAGTACTTC. This encodes CASGLVEANEQYF.

The V and J genes are TRBV15 and TRBJ2-3; 10 bases match TRBD1. This CDR3 has 19 residues. V was clipped by 2 bases and J by 0 bases; unmatched bases: 11. The germline gives CDR1 LNHNV, CDR2 YYDKDF (reference sequence). This chain's CDR3 is CATSRLVPGQGRSTDTQYF. In nucleotides, the CDR3 is TGTGCCACCAGCAGACTCGTACCGGGACAGGGGCGAAGCACAGATACGCAGTATTTT.

This clone was seen only once. This sequence joins TRBV5-1 and TRBJ1-4; 9 bases are a match to TRBD1. The CDR3 is 14 amino acids. Unmatched junction bases numbered 7, after V lost 5 bases and J lost 8 bases. Germline CDR1 reads SGHRS; CDR2 reads YFSETQ. CDR3 sequence: CASRGRGQGEKLFF. In DNA form, the CDR3 reads TGCGCCAGCAGGGGCAGAGGACAGGGGGAAAAACTGTTTTTT.

The chain is built from TRBV25-1 and TRBJ2-5; D uncertain. Germline V gene sequence: CDR1 MGHDK, CDR2 SYGVNS. This CDR3 spans 12 amino acids. V lost 7 bases and J lost 7, with 13 bases in between. For the CDR3, the DNA is TGTGCCAGCACTCCTCAGTTCGGGACCCAGTACTTC. This codes for CASTPQFGTQYF.

V usage is TRBV2 and J usage is TRBJ1-5; no clear D gene. V lost 9 bases, J lost 1 base, and 10 bases lay in between. This CDR3 is built from 13 residues. CDR1 is SNHLY, CDR2 FYNNEI, per germline. CDR3 bases: TGTGCCAGTAAGGGAAGGAGCAATCAGCCCCAGCATTTT. Translated: CASKGRSNQPQHF.

The rearrangement links TRBV5-1 to TRBJ2-1, with D tentatively TRBD2 (6 bases). CDR1 is SGHRS and CDR2 is YFSETQ in the germline V gene. The CDR3 runs to 14 residues. V shed 8 bases and J shed 0 bases, with 12 bases lying between them. Here the CDR3 DNA reads TGCGCCAGTTACGTGGGAGGCTCCTACAATGAGCAGTTCTTC. Translating gives CASYVGGSYNEQFF.

The chain joins TRBV5-1 to TRBJ2-3; 9 bases are a match to TRBD1. The CDR3 is made up of 14 amino acids. With V trimmed by 7 bases and J by 6 bases, 9 bases remained unmatched. The germline CDR1 and CDR2 sequences are SGHRS and YFSETQ. The CDR3 coding sequence is TGCGCCAGCCGTGCGGGGACAGGGTTGGATACGCAGTATTTT. It is translated as CASRAGTGLDTQYF.

The chain couples TRBV28 to TRBJ1-5; D is unclear. V was shortened by 4 bases and J by 3 bases, with 7 bases between the two germline ends. Germline CDR1 and CDR2: MDHEN and SYDVKM. There are 13 residues in the CDR3. The CDR3 spells CASSSQINQPQHF. CDR3 bases: TGTGCCAGCAGTTCACAAATCAATCAGCCCCAGCATTTT.

V usage is TRBV6-5 and J usage is TRBJ2-5; D tentatively fits TRBD1 or TRBD2 (5 bases each). V lost 5 bases to trimming and J lost 1 base, with 14 bases between them. Germline CDR1 reads MNHEY; CDR2 reads SVGAGI. The CDR3 consists of 15 residues. In nucleotides, the CDR3 is TGTGCCAGCAGTCCCTGGGCAGGGACCCAAGAGACCCAGTACTTC. This translates into CASSPWAGTQETQYF.

V usage is TRBV27 and J usage is TRBJ2-7; 11 bases align to TRBD1. CDR1 is MNHEY and CDR2 is SMNVEV in the germline V gene (reference sequence). This CDR3 contains 12 residues. V shed 10 bases, J shed 3 bases, and the junction held 2 bases outside the gene matches. CDR3 bases: TGTGCCACCGGGACAGGGGGCTACGAGCAGTACTTC. Its translation is CATGTGGYEQYF.

This clone was detected only once. V is TRBV10-3 and J is TRBJ2-3, with D perhaps TRBD2 (6 bases). The length of the CDR3 is 13 residues. Germline CDR1 reads ENHRY; CDR2 reads SYGVKD. V was trimmed by 7 bases and J by 6 bases, leaving 14 bases between them. CDR3 residues: CAIKEGGGDTQYF. Written as DNA, the CDR3 is TGTGCCATCAAGGAGGGAGGCGGCGATACGCAGTATTTT.

V gene TRBV15 combines with J gene TRBJ2-1; 9 nucleotides align to TRBD1. Germline assignment: CDR1 LNHNV and CDR2 YYDKDF (reference sequence). This CDR3 is built from 15 residues. Trimming at V came to 0 bases and at J to 15 bases, leaving 12 bases not matched to a gene. CDR3 sequence (DNA): TGTGCCACCAGCAGAGAACAACTCCGGGACAGGGCCCCGTTCTTC. Translating gives CATSREQLRDRAPFF. Together with reference TRBV15 and TRBJ2-1, the CDR3 gives the full variable domain: DAMVIQNPRYQVTQFGKPVTLSCSQTLNHNVMYWYQQKSSQAPKLLFHYYDKDFNNEADTPDNFQSRRPNTSFCFLDIRSPGLGDTAMYLCATSREQLRDRAPFFGPGTRLTVL.

V and J are TRBV28 and TRBJ1-3, with no clear D. Germline loops: CDR1 MDHEN, CDR2 SYDVKM. The germline V and J ends were trimmed by 3 bases and 2 bases, with 11 bases remaining between them. The CDR3 loop spans 15 amino acids. As DNA, the CDR3 is TGTGCCAGCAGTTTGAGTGGGGTCCCTGGAAACACCATATATTTT. Translated, it gives CASSLSGVPGNTIYF. The whole variable domain, filled in from reference TRBV28 and TRBJ1-3, reads DVKVTQSSRYLVKRTGEKVFLECVQDMDHENMFWYRQDPGLGLRLIYFSYDVKMKEKGDIPEGYSVSREKKERFSLILESASTNQTSMYLCASSLSGVPGNTIYFGEGSWLTVV.

V gene TRBV20-1 combines with J gene TRBJ1-5; D gene uncertain. With 7 bases removed from V and 0 bases from J, the gap between germline ends came to 4 bases. The germline V gene has CDR1 DFQATT and CDR2 SNEGSKA (reference sequence). The CDR3 spans 11 residues. The CDR3, as DNA: TGCAGTGTCTATAGCAATCAGCCCCAGCATTTT. Its protein product is CSVYSNQPQHF.

The chain employs TRBV5-1 and TRBJ2-3; 8 bases line up with TRBD2. The CDR3 consists of 17 residues. Looked up from germline, CDR1 is SGHRS and CDR2 is YFSETQ. J was trimmed by 4 bases and V by 2 bases; bases with no gene match: 12. The CDR3, as DNA: TGCGCCAGCAGCTTCCTCGTAGCGGGACCGGGGGCAGATACGCAGTATTTT. This translates into CASSFLVAGPGADTQYF.

This clone was counted between two and nine times. The gene calls are TRBV6-5 and TRBJ1-1; no definite D call. CDR3 size: 11 residues. Deletions cut 5 bases from V and 8 bases from J, with 9 bases between. Germline loops: CDR1 MNHEY, CDR2 SVGAGI. CDR3 protein: CASSSIVEAFF. The CDR3 DNA is TGTGCCAGCAGTAGTATCGTAGAAGCTTTCTTT.

The table lists this clone with a few counts. The chain links TRBV2 to TRBJ1-1; D unclear. Germline V gene lookup returns CDR1 SNHLY and CDR2 FYNNEI. V lost 8 bases to trimming and J lost 2 bases, with 3 bases between them. This CDR3 region has 10 residues. In DNA form, the CDR3 reads TGTGCCAGCCTTAACACTGAAGCTTTCTTT. Translation: CASLNTEAFF.

The chain uses TRBV27 and TRBJ2-7; D is tentatively TRBD1 or TRBD2 (5 bases each). The V and J ends lost 6 bases and 3 bases respectively, with 12 bases between them. The germline V gene encodes CDR1 MNHEY and CDR2 SMNVEV (reference sequence). The CDR3 is made up of 13 amino acids. The CDR3 DNA follows: TGTGCCAGCAGACCACATGGGGGCTACGAGCAGTACTTC. It encodes CASRPHGGYEQYF.

The V gene is TRBV29-1, the J gene TRBJ2-6; D gene uncertain. CDR3 length: 14 amino acids. Germline V gene data show CDR1 as SQVTM and CDR2 as ANQGSEA. V lost 4 bases to trimming and J lost 2 bases, with 9 bases between them. CDR3 bases: TGCAGCGTTGTAGGGCCCACTGGGGCCAACGTCCTGACTTTC. Translated, it gives CSVVGPTGANVLTF.

J is TRBJ2-3 and V is TRBV4-3; a weak D match, TRBD2 (5 bases). Germline V gene data show CDR1 as LGHNA and CDR2 as YSLEER. V was trimmed by 4 bases and J by 2 bases, leaving 19 bases between them. The CDR3 sequence is 17 residues long. The CDR3 here is CASSLQAAVGSTDTQYF. The CDR3 DNA reads as TGCGCCAGCAGCCTTCAAGCGGCAGTGGGTTCCACAGATACGCAGTATTTT.

V usage is TRBV7-2 and J usage is TRBJ2-7; D possibly uses TRBD1 or TRBD2 (6 bases each). The CDR3 extends over 15 amino acids. V was pared by 7 bases and J by 3 bases, with 19 bases between. Germline CDR1 is SGHTA and CDR2 is FQGNSA. CDR3 coding DNA: TGTGCCAGCAAACCACGACAAGGGGGGATCTACGAGCAGTACTTC. Translating gives CASKPRQGGIYEQYF.

Of note for this clone: One end of the junction does not line up with germline, which may come from a read error. The gene calls are TRBV2 and TRBJ2-1, with TRBD2 matching over 8 bases. Germline V gene lookup returns CDR1 SNHLY and CDR2 FYNNEI. The CDR3 sequence is 15 residues long. The CDR3 sequence: CASTSGPISYNKQFF. CDR3 coding DNA: TGTGCCAGCACTAGCGGGCCTATCTCCTACAATAAGCAGTTCTTC.

J is TRBJ1-4 and V is TRBV28, with TRBD1 matching 11 bases. This CDR3 spans 15 amino acids. Germline lookup yields CDR1 MDHEN and CDR2 SYDVKM. The junction had 4 bases not matched to a gene; V was cut back by 3 bases and J by 7 bases. This chain's CDR3 is CASSFGQGATEKLFF. CDR3 in DNA: TGTGCCAGCAGTTTCGGACAGGGGGCGACTGAAAAACTGTTTTTT.

The V gene is TRBV6-6, the J gene TRBJ2-7; TRBD2 aligns across 12 bases. This CDR3 has 15 residues. Germline lookup yields CDR1 MNHNY and CDR2 SVGAGI (reference sequence). V lost 6 bases to trimming and J lost 7 bases; unmatched junction nucleotides: 10. Written as DNA, the CDR3 is TGTGCCAGCAGCCGATCTTCTAGCGGGAGGGGAGAGCAGTACTTC. This encodes CASSRSSSGRGEQYF.

This clone appeared once. The chain combines TRBV9 with TRBJ1-3; D unresolved. The germline CDR1 and CDR2 sequences are SGDLS and YYNGEE. The CDR3 loop spans 16 amino acids. The V and J ends lost 3 bases and 0 bases respectively, with 13 bases between them. CDR3 residues: CASSAASPSSGNTIYF. CDR3 DNA sequence: TGTGCCAGCAGCGCCGCCAGCCCGAGCTCTGGAAACACCATATATTTT.

The chain joins TRBV2 to TRBJ2-6; D might be TRBD2 (5 bases). V lost 7 bases to trimming and J lost 0 bases, with 13 bases between them. CDR3 length: 16 residues. In germline, CDR1 is SNHLY, CDR2 FYNNEI. CDR3 in DNA: TGTGCCAGCAAAGGCCGGGGTCTCTCTGGGGCCAACGTCCTGACTTTC. Its protein is CASKGRGLSGANVLTF.

V and J are TRBV30 and TRBJ2-1; no reliable D call. V dropped 0 bases and J dropped 12 bases, with 9 bases sitting between them. The CDR3 sequence is 11 residues long. Per the germline V gene, CDR1 is GTSNPN and CDR2 is SVGIG (reference sequence). CDR3: CAWSVRFGQFF. CDR3 in DNA: TGTGCCTGGAGTGTGCGGTTTGGGCAGTTCTTC. Based on the CDR3 plus reference TRBV30 and TRBJ2-1, the full variable domain is SQTIHQWPATLVQPVGSPLSLECTVEGTSNPNLYWYRQAAGRGLQLLFYSVGIGQISSEVPQNLSASRPQDRQFILSSKKLLLSDSGFYLCAWSVRFGQFFGPGTRLTVL.